These T cell receptor beta chains were read from a single sample in a study of Ad26.COV2.S vaccination and SARS-CoV-2 variants. Clones were sequenced by immunoSEQ multiplex PCR, and TCRdb holds only the in-frame ones, with some missing. The sample contains about 350,000 clones, about 91% of which appear only once. Sequences were derived from peripheral blood, sampled after recovery from COVID-19. These receptor sequences come from a human donor who had recovered from COVID-19. The CDR3 runs from the conserved cysteine through the conserved F or W. D genes are given only for firm matches.

cdr3_length: 14
j_call: TRBJ2-2
d_call: NA
v_call: TRBV9
cdr3_aa: CASSVMAITGELFF
cdr3_nt: TGTGCCAGCAGCGTAATGGCGATTACCGGGGAGCTGTTTTTT

cdr3_length: 14
j_call: TRBJ2-3
d_call: NA
v_call: TRBV29-1
cdr3_aa: CSAAGDGRTDTQYF
cdr3_nt: TGCAGCGCCGCAGGGGACGGCCGCACAGATACGCAGTATTTT

cdr3_length: 13
j_call: TRBJ1-1
d_call: NA
v_call: TRBV27
cdr3_aa: CASQDGLNTEAFF
cdr3_nt: TGTGCCAGTCAGGACGGATTGAACACTGAAGCTTTCTTT

cdr3_length: 17
j_call: TRBJ2-2
d_call: NA
v_call: TRBV9
cdr3_aa: CASSGPQWAVNTGELFF
cdr3_nt: TGTGCCAGCAGCGGGCCCCAATGGGCTGTGAACACCGGGGAGCTGTTTTTT

cdr3_length: 14
j_call: TRBJ1-6
d_call: NA
v_call: TRBV5-1
cdr3_aa: CASTEQGSNSPLHF
cdr3_nt: TGCGCCAGCACTGAACAGGGATCAAATTCACCCCTCCACTTT

cdr3_length: 15
j_call: TRBJ1-2
d_call: NA
v_call: TRBV6-5
cdr3_aa: CASSYSADSRYGYTF
cdr3_nt: TGTGCCAGCAGTTACTCGGCGGACAGCCGCTATGGCTACACCTTC

cdr3_length: 14
j_call: TRBJ1-2
d_call: NA
v_call: TRBV7-8
cdr3_aa: CASSRTEANYGYTF
cdr3_nt: TGTGCCAGCAGTAGGACAGAAGCTAACTATGGCTACACCTTC

cdr3_length: 16
j_call: TRBJ2-6
d_call: NA
v_call: TRBV6-1
cdr3_aa: CASSEWGNLGTNVLTF
cdr3_nt: TGTGCCAGCAGTGAATGGGGAAACCTGGGGACCAACGTCCTGACTTTC

cdr3_length: 17
j_call: TRBJ1-1
d_call: TRBD1
v_call: TRBV27
cdr3_aa: CASSLSSGGQGAAEAFF
cdr3_nt: TGTGCCAGCAGTTTATCGAGCGGAGGGCAGGGGGCAGCTGAAGCTTTCTTT

cdr3_length: 16
j_call: TRBJ1-2
d_call: NA
v_call: TRBV18
cdr3_aa: CASSPQDSIANYGYTF
cdr3_nt: TGTGCCAGCTCACCCCAAGACAGCATAGCTAACTATGGCTACACCTTC

cdr3_length: 15
j_call: TRBJ2-7
d_call: TRBD1
v_call: TRBV19
cdr3_aa: CASSFRGQGIYEQYF
cdr3_nt: TGTGCCAGTTCTTTTAGGGGACAGGGAATATACGAGCAGTACTTC

cdr3_length: 13
j_call: TRBJ2-7
d_call: NA
v_call: TRBV27
cdr3_aa: CASSLQEDYEQYF
cdr3_nt: TGTGCCAGCAGTTTACAAGAGGATTACGAGCAGTACTTC

cdr3_length: 16
j_call: TRBJ2-3
d_call: NA
v_call: TRBV7-8
cdr3_aa: CASSRPQRPSTDTQYF
cdr3_nt: TGTGCCAGCAGCCGGCCACAGAGACCTAGCACAGATACGCAGTATTTT